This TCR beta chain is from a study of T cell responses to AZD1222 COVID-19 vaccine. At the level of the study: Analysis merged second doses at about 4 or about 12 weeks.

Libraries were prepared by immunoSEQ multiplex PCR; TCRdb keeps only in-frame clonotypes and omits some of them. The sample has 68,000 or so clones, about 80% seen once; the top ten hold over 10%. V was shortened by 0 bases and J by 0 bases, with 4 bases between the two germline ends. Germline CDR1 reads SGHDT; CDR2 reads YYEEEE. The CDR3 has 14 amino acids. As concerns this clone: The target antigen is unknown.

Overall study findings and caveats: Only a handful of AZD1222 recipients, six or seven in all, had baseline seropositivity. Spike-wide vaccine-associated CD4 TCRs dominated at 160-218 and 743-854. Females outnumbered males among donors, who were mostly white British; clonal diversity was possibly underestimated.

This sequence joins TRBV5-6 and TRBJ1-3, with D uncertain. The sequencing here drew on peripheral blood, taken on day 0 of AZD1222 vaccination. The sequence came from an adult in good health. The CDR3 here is CASSLVSSGNTIYF. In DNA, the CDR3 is TGTGCCAGCAGCTTGGTTTCCTCTGGAAACACCATATATTTT.